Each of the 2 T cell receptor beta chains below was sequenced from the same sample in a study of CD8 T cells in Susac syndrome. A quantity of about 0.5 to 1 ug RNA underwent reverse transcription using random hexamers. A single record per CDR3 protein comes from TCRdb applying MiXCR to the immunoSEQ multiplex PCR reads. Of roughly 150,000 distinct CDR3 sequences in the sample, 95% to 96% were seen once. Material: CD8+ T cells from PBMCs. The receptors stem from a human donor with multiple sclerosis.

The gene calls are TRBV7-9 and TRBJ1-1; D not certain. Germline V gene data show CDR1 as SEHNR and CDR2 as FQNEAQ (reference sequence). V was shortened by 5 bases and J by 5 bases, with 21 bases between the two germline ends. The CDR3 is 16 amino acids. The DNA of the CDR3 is TGTGCCAGCAGCGGAGCCGAGGGCGGAGCTAGGACTGAAGCTTTCTTT. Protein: CASSGAEGGARTEAFF.

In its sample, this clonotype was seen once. The CDR3 region has the DNA TGCAGCGTTGGGAGAGCGGCTAGCACAGATACGCAGTATTTT. It yields the protein CSVGRAASTDTQYF. This chain connects TRBV29-1 to TRBJ2-3; the D gene is possibly TRBD2 (5 bases). With 4 bases removed from V and 0 bases from J, the gap between germline ends came to 11 bases. CDR1 and CDR2 (germline): SQVTM, ANQGSEA. The CDR3 sequence is 14 residues long.